These T cell receptor beta chains were read from a single sample in a study of blood T cells in healthy people across ages. TCRdb fed the 5' RACE reads into MiXCR, producing one record per CDR3 protein. The table lists fewer than 1.5 million distinct CDR3 sequences, approximately 40% of them singletons, with approximately 7.9% in the top ten. The sequencing input was blood. These receptors came from a young woman in good health. CDR3s leave out the opening cysteine and the closing phenylalanine or tryptophan.

TRBV6-5,TRBJ2-3,ASSSGAGAARSTDTQY
TRBV27,TRBJ2-5,ASSPRATVDVQETQY
TRBV20-1,TRBJ1-6,SARGVLNSPLH
TRBV5-1,TRBJ2-7,ASSHGTWAYNEQY
TRBV12-3/TRBV12-4,TRBJ2-5,ASSPRDEWGETQY
TRBV30,TRBJ2-1,AWSTGGHTGAQF
TRBV7-9,TRBJ1-4,ASSYPRWTAEKLF
TRBV5-1,TRBJ2-7,ASSSTVAEQY
TRBV20-1,TRBJ1-4,SARDQGRGGEKLF
TRBV27,TRBJ2-3,ASSWRGPDTQY
TRBV20-1,TRBJ2-7,SARGSGDAEQY
TRBV29-1,TRBJ2-3,SVERVTGGTDTQY
TRBV4-1,TRBJ2-3,ASSQETSLGLAGGRVWADTQY
TRBV20-1,TRBJ1-1,SAKGGGDRAF
TRBV28,TRBJ2-5,ASRPSAGIEQY
TRBV5-1,TRBJ1-2,ASSLSPIPGGLGYT
TRBV4-1,TRBJ1-2,ASSQPPTGANYGYT
TRBV2,TRBJ2-4,ASRRGEEGAKNIQY
TRBV2,TRBJ2-1,ASSPRFNEQF
TRBV6-5,TRBJ2-1,ASSYSEYNEQF
TRBV6-5,TRBJ2-1,ASSYSGSGVWDEQF
TRBV7-2,TRBJ2-1,ASSLESNPYNEQF
TRBV3-1,TRBJ2-7,ASSQQASGQGNYEQY
TRBV20-1,NA,SARDIQGPYYEQY
TRBV12-3/TRBV12-4,TRBJ2-1,AGSPNPNEQF
TRBV20-1,TRBJ2-5,SASTGGIETQY
TRBV4-2,TRBJ2-2,ASSLQAGGPTGELF
TRBV20-1,TRBJ2-2,SAKDSMNTGELF
TRBV20-1,TRBJ1-2,SARGAGVGYGYT
TRBV20-1,TRBJ2-7,SAPGTSGITYEQY
TRBV30,TRBJ2-1,ARGLAGGEQF
TRBV5-1,TRBJ2-3,ASSRVGTRGDTQY
TRBV24-1,TRBJ2-5,ATSDLATDPY
TRBV9,TRBJ2-7,ASSVRPAGGEQY
TRBV11-2,TRBJ2-2,ASSVGNTGELF
TRBV27,TRBJ1-2,ASSPYTNYGYT
TRBV21-1,TRBJ2-3,ARATSGSLDTQY
TRBV4-2,TRBJ2-4,ASSQDWGGQLY
TRBV6-5,TRBJ2-3,ASSYSRWSTDTQY
TRBV6-5,TRBJ1-2,ASREQLYGYT
TRBV10-2,NA,ASSDFGPNEQY
TRBV13,TRBJ2-7,ASSSAGTISYEQY
TRBV25-1,TRBJ1-4,ASSEGLGGRDEKLF
TRBV12-3/TRBV12-4,TRBJ2-3,ASSSTKGNTQY
TRBV4-1,TRBJ2-1,ASSQDPIAYEQF
TRBV20-1,TRBJ1-2,SAREPGQGGGRGYT
TRBV3-1,TRBJ1-2,ASSHNNGYT
TRBV5-1,TRBJ1-1,ASSGGAPMNTEAF